These 6 T cell receptor beta chains came from one sample sequenced in a study of CD8 T cells in ankylosing spondylitis. MiXCR, run by TCRdb on the 5' RACE reads, gives a single entry per CDR3 protein. The sample records 150,000 to 200,000 distinct CDR3 sequences, roughly 11% being singletons. Sequencing was performed on blood, either unsorted or a sorted T cell fraction (not recorded which). Receptor source: a male donor with ankylosing spondylitis or in good health (not recorded which).

Remarks on this clonotype: This may come from a read error, since a much larger clone is one base off. The genes are TRBV7-9 and TRBJ1-2; perhaps TRBD1 as D (5 bases). CDR3 length equals 16 residues. Germline loops: CDR1 SEHNR, CDR2 FQNEAQ (reference sequence). Here the CDR3 DNA reads TGTGCCAGCAGCTCGACCCGGGGCCGAGCTCCCTATGACTACACCTTC. The encoded protein is CASSSTRGRAPYDYTF.

This clonotype was detected ten times or more. The chain combines TRBV6-2 or TRBV6-3 with TRBJ1-1; D uncertain. The CDR3 totals 14 residues. V shed 5 bases and J shed 5 bases, with 15 bases lying between them. Germline V gene lookup returns CDR1 MNHEY and CDR2 SVGEGT. In DNA form, the CDR3 reads TGTGCCAGCAGTCCACTTTTGATTGGAACTGAAGCTTTCTTT. Its translation: CASSPLLIGTEAFF.

V is TRBV7-9 and J is TRBJ2-1; TRBD2 is a possible D gene (5 bases). Germline-derived CDR1 and CDR2 are SEHNR and FQNEAQ (reference sequence). The CDR3 is made up of 13 amino acids. Trimming shortened V by 3 bases and J by 8 bases, and 11 bases separated the two germline ends. The CDR3 sequence: CASSLILADEQFF. The CDR3 nucleotides are TGTGCCAGCAGCTTGATTCTAGCAGATGAGCAGTTCTTC.

A few counts support this clonotype. This rearrangement joins TRBV6-2 or TRBV6-3 to TRBJ2-7; a weak D match, TRBD1 (7 bases). Germline CDR1 reads MNHEY; CDR2 reads SVGEGT. The CDR3 loop spans 13 amino acids. The V gene lost 6 bases and the J gene lost 4 bases, with 13 bases spanning the gap. CDR3 DNA sequence: TGTGCCAGCAGGCGGGACAGTTTATACGAGCAGTACTTC. As protein: CASRRDSLYEQYF.

This clonotype was counted many times. V is TRBV12-3 or TRBV12-4 and J is TRBJ2-5; 7 bases line up with TRBD1. CDR3 length: 13 residues. The V and J ends lost 8 bases and 2 bases, in that order; junction bases with no gene match: 5. The CDR3 bases are TGTGCCAGCGGCACAGGGGTACAAGAGACCCAGTACTTC. It is translated as CASGTGVQETQYF.

This clonotype has a count of ten or more. The chain couples TRBV27 to TRBJ1-2; D unresolved. The germline V and J ends were trimmed by 6 bases and 3 bases, with 14 bases remaining between them. The CDR3 length is 14 residues. Germline CDR1 is MNHEY and CDR2 is SMNVEV (reference sequence). CDR3 sequence reads: CASSPDWTDYGYTF. The DNA of the CDR3 is TGTGCCAGCAGCCCCGACTGGACGGACTATGGCTACACCTTC.